The entry below describes one T cell receptor (beta chain). This receptor's antigen is unknown. It has no much larger one-base neighbor in the sample; base qualities were not kept. There are 12 amino acids in the CDR3, from cysteine to phenylalanine inclusive. Only the CDR3 portion is preserved as DNA: 36 bases, with reading frame beginning at the first base. Trimming leaves V shorter by 9 bases and J shorter by 8 bases, with the junction holding 9 bases beyond the gene matches. The CDR1 and CDR2 encoded by the germline V gene (reference sequence) are LNHDA and SQIVND. This specimen comes from a study of blood T cell repertoires in COVID-19 (dated by TCRdb to about 2020). Regarding the study in general: Samples from collaborators originated in the United States, Italy and Spain and spanned both the acute and convalescent phases of COVID-19. The material from the prospective study consisted of cDNA or gDNA derived from T cells, B-cell-depleted T cells, or PBMCs. Where HLA class I and class II types were available, the types were taken from metadata supplied by the sample provider, not from assay-based typing. The sample metadata nearly always contained a de-identified subject ID, COVID-19 status, age in years and sex. Samples were obtained from the ongoing ImmuneRACE study (first 160 participants) and from 1,254 subjects provided by 6 global collaborators. Subjects who had been exposed to COVID-19, were actively infected with it, or had recovered from it provided the deeply sampled blood TCRbeta repertoires that made up the dataset. The repertoires were made available in a free public database intended to serve as a resource for research on the immune response to SARS-CoV-2. What the work shows at the level of the full study, not this receptor alone: Clinical and demographic metadata were provided uncurated, with the amount varying by source and participant.

TCRbeta CDR3 regions were amplified from genomic DNA by means of the immunoSEQ Assay, a bias-controlled multiplex PCR. Under the source paper's analysis protocol: Within the assay, amplification of reference gene primers was used to estimate how many nucleated cells each sample contained. Sequence reads were collapsed and filtered to measure the absolute abundance of every unique TCRbeta CDR3 rearrangement. For each sample, productive Simpson clonality was calculated by taking the square root of Simpson's diversity index across productive rearrangements. TCRdb stores this immuneACCESS table with in-frame sequences only. Part of the clones is absent; in the studies checked, under half of the shortfall reflects unresolved V genes, and no reason is known for the rest. D and trimming come from the DNA, and the V and J calls and clone size come from that table. This sample is represented by under 300,000 clones; around 90% of them were singletons. The leading ten clones occupy under 0.95% of the sample.

Whole blood was collected in K2EDTA tubes by collaborating institutions according to the institutions' own protocols. For TCRbeta analysis, collaborators shipped samples in one of three forms: frozen whole blood, isolated PBMCs, or DNA extracted from either of those sample types. Sample: peripheral blood. The chain links TRBV19 with TRBJ1-1; the central 7 bases match TRBD1. This TCR derives from a woman aged 25 to 45 with acute or convalescent COVID-19. The DNA sequence is given as TGTGCCAGCGTGACAGGGATCGCAGAAGCTTTCTTT. This sequence encodes CASVTGIAEAFF.